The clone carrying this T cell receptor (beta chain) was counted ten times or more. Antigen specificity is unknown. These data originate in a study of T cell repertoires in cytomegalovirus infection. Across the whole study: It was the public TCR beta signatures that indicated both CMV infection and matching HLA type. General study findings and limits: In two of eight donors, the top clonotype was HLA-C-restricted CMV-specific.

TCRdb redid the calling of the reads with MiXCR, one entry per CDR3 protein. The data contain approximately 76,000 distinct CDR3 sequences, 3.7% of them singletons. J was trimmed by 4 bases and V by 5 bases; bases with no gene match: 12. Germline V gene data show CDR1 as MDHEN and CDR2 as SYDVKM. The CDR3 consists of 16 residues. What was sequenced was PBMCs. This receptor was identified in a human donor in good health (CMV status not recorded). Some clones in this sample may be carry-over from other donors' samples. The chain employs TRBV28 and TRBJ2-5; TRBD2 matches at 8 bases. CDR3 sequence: CASSPLGSGRAETQYF. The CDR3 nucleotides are TGTGCCAGCAGTCCCCTCGGGTCCGGGAGGGCAGAGACCCAGTACTTC. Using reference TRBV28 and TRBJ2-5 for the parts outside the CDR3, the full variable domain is DVKVTQSSRYLVKRTGEKVFLECVQDMDHENMFWYRQDPGLGLRLIYFSYDVKMKEKGDIPEGYSVSREKKERFSLILESASTNQTSMYLCASSPLGSGRAETQYFGPGTRLLVL.